This TCR beta chain was documented in a study of CD8+CD57+ T cells in acquired aplastic anemia. Across the study: Sorted CD4+ and CD8+ cells yielded roughly 3.1 ug of DNA on average. Healthy donor CD4+ cell samples had a mean of roughly 10 million reads.

Researchers used genomic DNA as the template to profile TCR beta VDJ and CDR3. TCRdb fed the reads into MiXCR, producing one record per CDR3 protein. This table holds about 180,000 distinct CDR3 sequences, less than 55% found once. Points from the study as a whole: Roughly 28 was the count of CD8+ CDR3 sequences that patients shared with controls.

A remark on this clonotype: Its antigen remains unidentified.

The CDR3 is made up of 12 amino acids. Per the germline V gene, CDR1 is SGHVS and CDR2 is FQNEAQ. Unmatched junction bases numbered 4, after V lost 5 bases and J lost 6 bases. The receptor was isolated from a human donor in good health. The V gene is TRBV7-8, the J gene TRBJ2-7; 7 bases are shared with TRBD2. The sample was sorted CD4+, CD8+, or CD8+CD57+ T cells (not recorded which) from PBMCs. CDR3 sequence: CASSPGGVEQYF. The CDR3 coding sequence is TGTGCCAGCAGCCCGGGGGGTGTCGAGCAGTACTTC. Together with reference TRBV7-8 and TRBJ2-7, the CDR3 gives the full variable domain: GAGVSQSPRYKVAKRGQDVALRCDPISGHVSLFWYQQALGQGPEFLTYFQNEAQLDKSGLPSDRFFAERPEGSVSTLKIQRTQQEDSAVYLCASSPGGVEQYFGPGTRLTVT.